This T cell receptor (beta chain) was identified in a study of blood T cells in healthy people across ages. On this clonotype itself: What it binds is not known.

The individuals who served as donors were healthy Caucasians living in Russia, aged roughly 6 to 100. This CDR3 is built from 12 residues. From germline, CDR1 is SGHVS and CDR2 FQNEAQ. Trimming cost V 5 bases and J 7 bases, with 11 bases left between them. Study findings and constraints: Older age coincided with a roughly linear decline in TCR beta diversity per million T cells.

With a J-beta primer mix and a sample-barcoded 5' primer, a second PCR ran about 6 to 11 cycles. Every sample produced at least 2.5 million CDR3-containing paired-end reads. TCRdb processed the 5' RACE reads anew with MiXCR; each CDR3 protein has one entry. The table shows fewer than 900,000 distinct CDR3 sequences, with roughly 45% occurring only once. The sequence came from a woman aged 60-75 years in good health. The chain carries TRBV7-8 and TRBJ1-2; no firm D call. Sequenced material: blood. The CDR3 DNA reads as TGTGCCAGCAGCCCAAGTGGCTTTGGCTACACCTTC. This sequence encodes CASSPSGFGYTF.